The clone carrying this TCR beta chain came up a few times. The target antigen is unknown. TCRdb fed the RT-PCR reads into MiXCR, producing one record per CDR3 protein. The sample has more than 700,000 distinct CDR3 sequences; around 21% are singletons. This sample is part of a study of response to subunit inactivated influenza vaccine. The germline V gene encodes CDR1 DFQATT and CDR2 SNEGSKA (reference sequence). The trim removed 3 bases at V and 6 bases at J, leaving 6 bases unmatched. CDR3 length: 13 amino acids. Study results and caveats: After each seasonal influenza vaccination, few new T cells are recruited, the authors suggested.

The origin of this receptor is a man in his fifties who received an inactivated influenza vaccine. V is TRBV20-1 and J is TRBJ1-1, with 8 bases matching TRBD1. Sequenced here: PBMCs from blood, sampled approximately 5 days after vaccination. In DNA, the CDR3 is TGCAGTGCTAGCCCACTGACAGGGGCTGAAGCTTTCTTT. Translated, it gives CSASPLTGAEAFF.